One and the same sample provided the 25 T cell receptor beta chains below, sequenced in a study of blood T cells in healthy people across ages. Primed by a sample-barcoded 5' primer and a J-beta primer mix, a second PCR proceeded for roughly 7 to 12 cycles. TCRdb re-called the 5' RACE reads through MiXCR, storing one row per CDR3 protein. The sample lists 1.4 million or so distinct CDR3 sequences, roughly 43% seen once, with approximately 4% in the top ten. The sample consisted of blood. These receptors came from a woman aged 18-29 years in good health.

The chain is built from TRBV7-3 and TRBJ1-2, with unresolved D. Trimming took 3 bases from V and 8 from J, leaving 13 bases between them. Germline V CDR1 and CDR2: SGHTA, FQGTGA. The CDR3 has 13 residues. The CDR3 DNA reads TGTGCCAGCAGCTTCGGTGGAGGAGAAGGCTACACCTTC. It translates to CASSFGGGEGYTF.

CDR3 in amino acids: CASSQNWREDSYEQYF. Here the CDR3 DNA reads TGTGCCAGCAGCCAAAATTGGCGGGAGGACTCCTACGAGCAGTACTTC. This chain uses TRBV11-2 with TRBJ2-7, with 8 bases lining up with TRBD2. The junction had 9 bases not matched to a gene; V was cut back by 5 bases and J by 0 bases. CDR3 length equals 16 residues. Germline CDR1 is SGHAT and CDR2 is FQNNGV.

This clonotype was counted many times. V and J are TRBV6-5 and TRBJ1-6, with 7 bases aligning to TRBD1. Germline V gene sequence: CDR1 MNHEY, CDR2 SVGAGI. Trimming at V came to 6 bases and at J to 10 bases, leaving 9 bases not matched to a gene. The CDR3 contains 14 residues. The CDR3 nucleotides read TGTGCCAGCAGCTTGGCGGGACAGAGCTCACCCCTCCACTTT. Its translation: CASSLAGQSSPLHF.

The gene calls are TRBV5-6 and TRBJ1-5; 7 bases align to TRBD1. The CDR3 totals 15 residues. Germline V CDR1 and CDR2: SGHDT, YYEEEE. After removal of 1 base from V and 5 bases from J, the junction contained 6 bases not matched to a gene. CDR3 region: CASSLWWQGDQPQHF. CDR3 coding DNA: TGTGCCAGCAGCTTGTGGTGGCAGGGGGATCAGCCCCAGCATTTT.

This clonotype was counted only a few times. The CDR3 DNA reads TGTGCCAGCAGCTTAGCGCGTGAGAATCAGCCCCAGCATTTT. It encodes CASSLARENQPQHF. J is TRBJ1-5 and V is TRBV7-2; no clear D. This CDR3 region has 14 residues. V was shortened by 0 bases and J by 4 bases, with 7 bases between the two germline ends. Per germline, CDR1 SGHTA and CDR2 FQGNSA.

This clonotype has more than one count but fewer than ten. The V and J genes are TRBV10-3 and TRBJ2-1, with 16 positions matching TRBD2. Looked up from germline, CDR1 is ENHRY and CDR2 is SYGVKD. V gave up 10 bases and J gave up 5 bases; unmatched junction bases: 11. CDR3 length: 17 amino acids. The CDR3 DNA is TGTGCCACCGGGACTAGCGGGAGGGCCCCGACACACAATGAGCAGTTCTTC. It is translated as CATGTSGRAPTHNEQFF.

This clonotype was observed a handful of times. The chain is built from TRBV6-4 and TRBJ2-1; 7 positions agree with TRBD2. After removal of 4 bases from V and 2 bases from J, the junction contained 5 bases not matched to a gene. Germline values: CDR1 MRHNA, CDR2 SNTAGT. The CDR3 totals 15 residues. The chain's CDR3 is CASSVMGGAYNEQFF. CDR3 DNA sequence: TGTGCCAGCAGTGTGATGGGGGGGGCCTACAATGAGCAGTTCTTC.

The V gene is TRBV6-6, the J gene TRBJ2-1; 9 nucleotides agree with TRBD2. CDR1 is MNHNY, CDR2 SVGAGI, per germline (reference sequence). The V gene end was trimmed by 4 bases and the J gene end by 4 bases; junction bases not matched to a gene: 8. The CDR3 length is 16 residues. The CDR3 nucleotides read TGTGCCAGCAGTTTTTCCGTGACTAGCGGTTACAATGAGCAGTTCTTC. This encodes CASSFSVTSGYNEQFF.

This chain connects TRBV10-3 to TRBJ1-4; D gene uncertain. CDR3 size: 11 residues. Trimming pared 10 bases from V and 3 bases from J, leaving 6 bases between. CDR1 and CDR2 (germline): ENHRY, SYGVKD. The chain's CDR3 is CASMANEKLFF. The CDR3 coding sequence is TGTGCCAGCATGGCTAATGAAAAACTGTTTTTT.

This clonotype was picked up one time. The rearrangement uses TRBV5-4 and TRBJ1-1; D is perhaps TRBD1 (6 bases). Between the trimmed V and J ends, which lost 4 bases and 1 base, there was a span of 14 bases. This CDR3 comprises 15 residues. Looked up from germline, CDR1 is SGHNT and CDR2 is YYREEE (reference sequence). The CDR3 is CASSTQRGRNTEAFF. In nucleotides, the CDR3 is TGTGCCAGCAGCACCCAACGGGGGCGGAACACTGAAGCTTTCTTT.

This rearrangement joins TRBV6-6 to TRBJ2-1; D is uncertain. Trimming pared 0 bases from V and 5 bases from J, leaving 5 bases between. The CDR3 covers 13 residues. Per germline, CDR1 MNHNY and CDR2 SVGAGI (reference sequence). Here the CDR3 DNA reads TGTGCCAGCAGTTACTCTAAAGACAATGAGCAGTTCTTC. It codes for CASSYSKDNEQFF.

V usage is TRBV10-3 and J usage is TRBJ1-1, with D possibly being TRBD1 (6 bases). The germline CDR1 and CDR2 sequences are ENHRY and SYGVKD. Between the trimmed V and J ends, which lost 8 bases and 2 bases, there was a span of 15 bases. This CDR3 contains 14 residues. The CDR3: CAIADPDRNTEAFF. CDR3 sequence (DNA): TGTGCCATCGCTGATCCGGACAGAAACACTGAAGCTTTCTTT.

This chain connects TRBV5-6 to TRBJ2-3; D is undetermined. The CDR3 contains 14 residues. Germline CDR1 and CDR2: SGHDT and YYEEEE. V was cut by 4 bases and J by 3 bases, with 12 bases left in between. The CDR3 DNA reads TGTGCCAGCAGCCCGGAGATGTGGACAGATACGCAGTATTTT. Protein sequence: CASSPEMWTDTQYF.

This clonotype was observed once. The genes are TRBV4-1 and TRBJ1-5; the D gene is possibly TRBD1 (5 bases). The CDR3 totals 16 residues. CDR1 and CDR2 (germline): MGHRA, YSYEKL. V lost 1 base, J lost 4 bases, and 14 bases lay in between. CDR3 in amino acids: CASSQGLLRGNQPQHF. The DNA for the CDR3 is TGCGCCAGCAGCCAAGGACTGCTTCGGGGGAATCAGCCCCAGCATTTT.

The rearrangement links TRBV12-3 or TRBV12-4 to TRBJ2-7, with D tentatively TRBD1 or TRBD2 (6 bases each). The CDR3 covers 15 residues. V was pared by 3 bases and J by 3 bases, with 15 bases between. CDR3 DNA sequence: TGTGCCAGCAGTTTTGGAGGGGGAGGCCACTACGAGCAGTACTTC. Protein product: CASSFGGGGHYEQYF.

V usage is TRBV7-9 and J usage is TRBJ2-3, with 13 bases that match TRBD2. The CDR3 length is 16 residues. Germline V CDR1 and CDR2: SEHNR, FQNEAQ (reference sequence). The ends lost 5 bases at V and 3 bases at J; junction bases unmatched: 5. The chain's CDR3 is CASSRTSGSKTDTQYF. The CDR3, as DNA: TGTGCCAGCAGCCGGACTAGCGGGAGTAAAACAGATACGCAGTATTTT.

The V call is TRBV4-3, the J call TRBJ2-4; tentative D call: TRBD2 (6 bases). Trimming took 6 bases from V and 14 from J, leaving 17 bases between them. The CDR3 is 12 residues long. CDR1 is LGHNA and CDR2 is YSLEER in the germline V gene. The CDR3: CASRKGGGTEYF. As DNA, the CDR3 is TGCGCCAGCAGGAAAGGTGGGGGGACCGAGTACTTC.

This clonotype was counted a few times. V gene TRBV20-1 combines with J gene TRBJ2-1; TRBD2 matches at 10 bases. Germline V gene lookup returns CDR1 DFQATT and CDR2 SNEGSKA (reference sequence). V gave up 3 bases and J gave up 2 bases; unmatched junction bases: 16. The CDR3 spans 19 residues. CDR3 DNA sequence: TGCAGTGCTAGTTCCCTAAGGAGCGGGGGGGCGTGGGCCTACAATGAGCAGTTCTTC. Protein: CSASSLRSGGAWAYNEQFF.

The V and J genes are TRBV7-9 and TRBJ2-1; TRBD2 is a possible D gene (6 bases). Per the germline V gene, CDR1 is SEHNR and CDR2 is FQNEAQ (reference sequence). The length of the CDR3 is 14 residues. Trimming removed 7 bases from V and 2 bases from J, with 12 bases in between. The CDR3 bases are TGTGCCAGCAAAACCGGGGGAGCCTACAATGAGCAGTTCTTC. Translation: CASKTGGAYNEQFF.

This clonotype has just a few counts. The gene calls are TRBV3-1 and TRBJ2-1; D is perhaps TRBD2 (5 bases). Trimming took 0 bases from V and 5 from J, leaving 17 bases between them. This CDR3 contains 17 residues. The V gene's germline CDR1 is LGHDT and CDR2 YNNKEL (reference sequence). DNA for the CDR3: TGTGCCAGCAGCCAAGAATGGTCGTGGACTCGACACAATGAGCAGTTCTTC. Its protein is CASSQEWSWTRHNEQFF.

This clonotype was seen a handful of times. The J gene is TRBJ1-2, the V gene TRBV4-1; D ambiguous. V was pared by 4 bases and J by 1 base, with 13 bases between. The CDR3 runs to 15 residues. Looked up from germline, CDR1 is MGHRA and CDR2 is YSYEKL. The CDR3 region has the DNA TGCGCCAGCAGCCCGGATGTGATTGATAACTATGGCTACACCTTC. It is translated as CASSPDVIDNYGYTF.

This chain connects TRBV20-1 to TRBJ2-2; 9 bases are a match to TRBD2. Germline assignment: CDR1 DFQATT and CDR2 SNEGSKA (reference sequence). This CDR3 contains 14 residues. V was pared by 2 bases and J by 6 bases, with 4 bases of the junction left unmatched. The CDR3 protein is CSARLSGSAGELFF. The CDR3 nucleotides read TGCAGTGCTAGACTTAGCGGGAGCGCCGGGGAGCTGTTTTTT.

This chain joins TRBV12-3 or TRBV12-4 and TRBJ2-2, with D maybe TRBD2 (6 bases). Trimming left V 7 bases short and J 6 bases short, with 15 bases between. The CDR3 has 14 amino acids. The CDR3 nucleotides read TGTGCCAGCAACCGGGGCCTAGCGCCCGGGGAGCTGTTTTTT. Its translation: CASNRGLAPGELFF.

This sequence joins TRBV28 and TRBJ2-4; 9 bases fit TRBD2. The CDR3 loop spans 19 amino acids. Unmatched junction bases numbered 20, after V lost 6 bases and J lost 5 bases. CDR1 is MDHEN, CDR2 SYDVKM, per germline. The CDR3 is CASSLTPRTSDGPQNIQYF. The CDR3 DNA follows: TGTGCCAGCAGCCTAACCCCTCGGACTAGCGACGGACCCCAAAACATTCAGTACTTC. Combining the CDR3 with reference TRBV28 and TRBJ2-4 gives the whole variable domain DVKVTQSSRYLVKRTGEKVFLECVQDMDHENMFWYRQDPGLGLRLIYFSYDVKMKEKGDIPEGYSVSREKKERFSLILESASTNQTSMYLCASSLTPRTSDGPQNIQYFGAGTRLSVL.

The rearrangement links TRBV29-1 to TRBJ1-2; D gene uncertain. Trimming left V 3 bases short and J 3 bases short, with 8 bases between. Germline loops: CDR1 SQVTM, CDR2 ANQGSEA. CDR3 size: 12 residues. CDR3 residues: CSVDSHYYGYTF. The CDR3 DNA sequence: TGCAGCGTTGATAGCCACTACTATGGCTACACCTTC.